The text below deals with one T cell receptor beta chain. V lost 3 bases, J lost 0 bases, and 4 bases stayed unmatched. Germline-derived CDR1 and CDR2 are MNHEY and SVGAGI. This CDR3 has 15 residues. In the original workflow: Amplified reference gene primers provided the basis for estimating nucleated cell counts. Profiling relied on immunoSEQ multiplex PCR, and the TCRdb table lists in-frame clones only, not all of them. Clone size and the V and J calls come from that table; the DNA yielded D and trimming. The sample lists roughly 100,000 clones; 90% to 95% were seen once. This entry belongs to a study of blood T cell repertoires in COVID-19.

The gene calls are TRBV6-5 and TRBJ1-1, with 7 bases that match TRBD1. Sequencing was performed on peripheral blood. This sequence was found in a human donor in a cohort sampled during active COVID-19. CDR3 bases: TGTGCCAGCAGTTATTCCGGGACAGTGAACACTGAAGCTTTCTTT. Encoded protein: CASSYSGTVNTEAFF.